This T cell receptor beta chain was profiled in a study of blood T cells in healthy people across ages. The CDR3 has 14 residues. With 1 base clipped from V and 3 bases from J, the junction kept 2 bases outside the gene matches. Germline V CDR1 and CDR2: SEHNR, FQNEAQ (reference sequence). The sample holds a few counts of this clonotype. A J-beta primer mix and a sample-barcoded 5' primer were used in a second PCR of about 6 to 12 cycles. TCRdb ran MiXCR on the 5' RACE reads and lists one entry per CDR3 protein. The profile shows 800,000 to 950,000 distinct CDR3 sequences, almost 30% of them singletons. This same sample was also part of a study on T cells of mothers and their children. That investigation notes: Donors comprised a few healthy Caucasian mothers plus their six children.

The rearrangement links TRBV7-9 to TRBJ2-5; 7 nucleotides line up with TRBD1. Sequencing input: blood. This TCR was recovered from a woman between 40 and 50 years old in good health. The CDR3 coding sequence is TGTGCCAGCAGCTTAGATGGACAGGAAGAGACCCAGTACTTC. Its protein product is CASSLDGQEETQYF.